The 10 T cell receptor beta chains listed next were all sequenced from one sample in a study of T cell clusters in autoimmune cytopenias (dated by TCRdb to the late 2010s). TCRdb records Illumina MiSeq as the sequencer. TRB rearrangements were amplified by multiplex PCR using a touch-down protocol with TRB-A and TRB-B primer pools mixed in one tube. TCRdb reprocessed the reads and provides one entry for every CDR3 protein sequence; no DNA is given. Per the sample table, the count is about 6,400 distinct CDR3 sequences. In total, the top ten clones hold approximately 57% of the sample. Per sample, approximately 270 ng of peripheral blood genomic DNA, 35,000 to 45,000 genome equivalents, was used for TRB amplification. Separately, the same data were catalogued under a study of T cell repertoires in aging, cancer and after chemotherapy.

Sequenced material: peripheral blood. These receptors all stem from a human donor in good health.

Here the CDR3 reads CASGGTGANVLTF. The J gene is TRBJ2-6, the V gene TRBV6-1; TCRdb's D gene call, TRBD1, goes unchecked for lack of DNA. Germline CDR1 is MNHNS and CDR2 is SASEGT. The CDR3 has 13 amino acids.

The rearrangement joins TRBV15 to TRBJ2-3; the TRBD1 assignment by TCRdb is unverifiable without DNA. CDR1 and CDR2 (germline): LNHNV, YYDKDF (reference sequence). This CDR3 contains 15 residues. The CDR3 protein is CATSRGRVGTDTQYF.

The V and J genes are TRBV12-3 or TRBV12-4 and TRBJ2-3. The CDR3 extends over 14 amino acids. CDR3 region: CASSESRSTDTQYF.

V usage is TRBV5-4 and J usage is TRBJ1-1. The CDR3 runs 14 residues. Germline CDR1 SGHNT, CDR2 YYREEE (reference sequence). The CDR3 is CASSSSRVNTEAFF.

J is TRBJ1-1 and V is TRBV29-1; the TCRdb D gene call, TRBD1, has no DNA to confirm it. The CDR3 has 13 residues. Germline V gives CDR1 SQVTM, CDR2 ANQGSEA. CDR3 sequence: CSATTGRNTEAFF.

This chain uses TRBV30 with TRBJ2-5. The CDR3 has 13 residues. Germline V lookup: CDR1 GTSNPN, CDR2 SVGIG (reference sequence). CDR3 amino acids: CAWSASVPETQYF. Based on the CDR3 plus reference TRBV30 and TRBJ2-5, the full variable domain is SQTIHQWPATLVQPVGSPLSLECTVEGTSNPNLYWYRQAAGRGLQLLFYSVGIGQISSEVPQNLSASRPQDRQFILSSKKLLLSDSGFYLCAWSASVPETQYFGPGTRLLVL.

The V gene is TRBV27, the J gene TRBJ2-1; the TRBD2 assignment by TCRdb is unverifiable without DNA. The length of the CDR3 is 14 residues. CDR1 and CDR2 (germline): MNHEY, SMNVEV (reference sequence). CDR3 sequence: CASTLLGDYHEQFF.

V is TRBV27 and J is TRBJ1-5. The germline CDR1 and CDR2 sequences are MNHEY and SMNVEV (reference sequence). The CDR3 consists of 14 residues. CDR3 protein: CASSFVREAQPQHF.

The rearrangement joins TRBV6-2 or TRBV6-3 to TRBJ2-3; TCRdb picks TRBD1, but there is no DNA to check that call. Per germline, CDR1 MNHEY and CDR2 SVGEGT. The CDR3 runs to 16 residues. The CDR3 region is CASSYGSGAGGDTQYF.

J is TRBJ1-2 and V is TRBV20-1. The V gene's germline CDR1 is DFQATT and CDR2 SNEGSKA (reference sequence). This CDR3 contains 16 residues. CDR3 amino acids: CSAQSRGQGGLYGYTF.